This record looks at one T cell receptor beta chain sequence and its context. The entry originates in a study of blood T cell repertoires in COVID-19. Original methodology: How many nucleated cells were present was estimated from reference gene primer amplification. Here immunoSEQ multiplex PCR was the method, and the copy in TCRdb shows in-frame clones only, minus some. V and J calls and clone size come straight from that table; D and trimming were deduced from the DNA. Among about 82,000 clones listed, about 78% were seen once. V lost 4 bases, J lost 7 bases, and 7 bases stayed unmatched. CDR3 length equals 16 residues. Germline CDR1 is SNHLY and CDR2 is FYNNEI.

The sequence derives from a man aged 60 to 75 with COVID-19, enrolled during active disease. This sequence joins TRBV2 and TRBJ2-3; the match to TRBD2 covers 14 bases. The sample comprised peripheral blood. The CDR3 loop reads CASSATGTSGSNTQYF. The CDR3 nucleotides are TGTGCCAGCAGTGCCACCGGGACTAGCGGGAGCAATACGCAGTATTTT.